This TCR beta chain was recovered during a study of patients and donors after allogeneic stem cell transplantation. V was trimmed by 11 bases and J by 2 bases, leaving 16 bases between them. The CDR3 has 14 residues. TCRdb recomputed calls from the RT-PCR reads with MiXCR, one row per CDR3 protein. The table records roughly 880,000 distinct CDR3 sequences, around 17% of them present only once. Sequencing was performed on blood, either unsorted or a sorted T cell fraction (not recorded which). V usage is TRBV12-3 or TRBV12-4 and J usage is TRBJ1-3; D not certain. The receptor's source is a human donor who was either an allogeneic HSCT recipient or a stem cell or donor lymphocyte infusion donor (not recorded which). It is not recorded whose cells these are; they may come from a transplant donor. CDR3 in amino acids: CASKAGSTGNTIYF. The CDR3 DNA reads as TGTGCCTCCAAGGCGGGGTCAACTGGAAACACCATATATTTT.